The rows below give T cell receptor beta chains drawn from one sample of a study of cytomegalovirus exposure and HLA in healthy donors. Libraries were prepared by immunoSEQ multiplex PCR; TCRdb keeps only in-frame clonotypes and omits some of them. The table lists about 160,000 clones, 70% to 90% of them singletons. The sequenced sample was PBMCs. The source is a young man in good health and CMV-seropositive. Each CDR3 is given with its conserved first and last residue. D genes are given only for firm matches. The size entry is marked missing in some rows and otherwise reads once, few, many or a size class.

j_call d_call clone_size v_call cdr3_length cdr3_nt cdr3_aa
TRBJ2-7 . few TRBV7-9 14 TGTGCCAGCAGCTTAGACCAGGGAAGCCTCGAGCAGTACTTC CASSLDQGSLEQYF
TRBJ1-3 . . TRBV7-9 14 TGTGCCAGCAGCTTACGGGGGTCTGGAAACACCATATATTTT CASSLRGSGNTIYF
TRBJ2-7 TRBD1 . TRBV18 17 TGTGCCAGCTCACCGAAGGGACAGTCATCTTGGGCCTACGAGCAGTACTTC CASSPKGQSSWAYEQYF
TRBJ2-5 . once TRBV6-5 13 TGTGCCAGCAGGGCACCGTCCCTTATGACCCAGTACTTC CASRAPSLMTQYF
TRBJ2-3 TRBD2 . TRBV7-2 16 TGTGCCAGCAGCTTGTGGGCGGGGGGGCCGATGGATACGCAGTATTTT CASSLWAGGPMDTQYF
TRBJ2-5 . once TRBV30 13 TGTGCCTGGAGTGTATGGGGGCTTGAGACCCAGTACTTC CAWSVWGLETQYF
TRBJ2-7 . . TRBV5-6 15 TGTGCCAGCAGCCCGGGGTGGCCGGGGGCCTACGAGCAGTACTTC CASSPGWPGAYEQYF
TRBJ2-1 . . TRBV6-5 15 TGTGCCAGCAGTTATAAGAGTAACTCCTACAATGAGCAGTTCTTC CASSYKSNSYNEQFF
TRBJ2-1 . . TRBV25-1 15 TGTGCCAGCAGTGAATTTTCGGGAGCGTACAATGAGCAGTTCTTC CASSEFSGAYNEQFF
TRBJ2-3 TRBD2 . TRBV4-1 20 TGCGCCAGCAGCCAAGAACTATCGGGGCTAGCGGGGACTAACACAGATACGCAGTATTTT CASSQELSGLAGTNTDTQYF
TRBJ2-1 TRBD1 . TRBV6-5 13 TGTGCCAGCAGTGAGGACAGGGTCGGGGAGCAGTTCTTC CASSEDRVGEQFF
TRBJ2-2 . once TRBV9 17 TGTGCCAGCAGCGTACCCCCCCGCGGGGCAAACACCGGGGAGCTGTTTTTT CASSVPPRGANTGELFF
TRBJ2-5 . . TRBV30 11 TGTGCCTGGAGCTATCGTGAGACCCAGTACTTC CAWSYRETQYF
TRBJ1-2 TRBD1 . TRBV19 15 TGTGCCAGTAGTCACTCCGGGACAGCGAACTATGGCTACACCTTC CASSHSGTANYGYTF
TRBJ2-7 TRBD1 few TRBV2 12 TGTGCCAGCACGTACACAGGGGGCGCCTTCTACTTC CASTYTGGAFYF
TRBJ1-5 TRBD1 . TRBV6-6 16 TGTGCCAGCTTCCGGACAGGGGGTGTTAGCAATCAGCCCCAGCATTTT CASFRTGGVSNQPQHF
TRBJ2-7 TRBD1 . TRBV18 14 TGTGCCAGCTCACCAGGGACAGGGGGTGACGAGCAGTACTTC CASSPGTGGDEQYF
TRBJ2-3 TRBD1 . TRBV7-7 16 TGTGCTAGCAGCTTAGGACAGGGAGGAAGCACAGATACGCAGTATTTT CASSLGQGGSTDTQYF
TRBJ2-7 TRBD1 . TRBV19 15 TGTGCCAGTAGTGGACGACAGGGGATCTCCTACGAGCAGTACTTC CASSGRQGISYEQYF
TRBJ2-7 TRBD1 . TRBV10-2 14 TGCGCCAGCTCCCAGGACAGGGGAATGAACGAGCAGTACTTC CASSQDRGMNEQYF
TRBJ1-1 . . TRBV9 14 TGTGCCAGCAGCGTAGGGGGCGGGGACTCTGAAGCTTTCTTT CASSVGGGDSEAFF
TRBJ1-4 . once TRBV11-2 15 TGTGCCAGCAGCTTTCTAGGGGGAACTAATGAAAAACTGTTTTTT CASSFLGGTNEKLFF
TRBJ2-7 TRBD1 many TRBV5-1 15 TGCGCCAGCAGCTATACAGGGGGTCAGGCCTACGAGCAGTACTTC CASSYTGGQAYEQYF
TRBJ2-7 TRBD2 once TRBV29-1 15 TGCAGCGTTGAAGGGCTAGCGGGGACCTCCTACGAGCAGTACTTC CSVEGLAGTSYEQYF
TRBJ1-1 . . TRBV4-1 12 TGCGCCAGCAGCCGCAGGGAAGAGGAAGCTTTCTTT CASSRREEEAFF
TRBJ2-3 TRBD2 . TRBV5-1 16 TGCGCCAGCAGCTTGGTGACTAGCGGGGGCTCAGATACGCAGTATTTT CASSLVTSGGSDTQYF
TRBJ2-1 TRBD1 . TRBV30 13 TGTGCCTGGAGTGACCGGACAGGGAATGAGCAGTTCTTC CAWSDRTGNEQFF
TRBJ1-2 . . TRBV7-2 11 TGTGCCAGCAGCCCGGGGGGTTGGCAGTCTTTC CASSPGGWQSF
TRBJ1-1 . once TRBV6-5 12 TGTGCCACCCAGGCCGGAGGCACTGAAGCTTTCTTT CATQAGGTEAFF
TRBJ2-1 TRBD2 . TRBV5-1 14 TGCGCCAGCAGCTTGACGGGGGGGTCGAGGGAGCAGTTCTTC CASSLTGGSREQFF
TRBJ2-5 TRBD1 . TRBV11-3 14 TGTGCCAGCAGCACACGGACAGGGGAAGAGACCCAGTACTTC CASSTRTGEETQYF
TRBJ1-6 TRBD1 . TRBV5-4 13 TGTGCCAGCAGCGTTGACAGGGGTCCACCCCTCCACTTT CASSVDRGPPLHF
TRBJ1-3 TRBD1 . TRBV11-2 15 TGTGCCAGCAGCTTAGAGCAGGGGGCTGGAAACACCATATATTTT CASSLEQGAGNTIYF
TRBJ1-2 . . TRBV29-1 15 TGCAGCGTTGATCCCCAGGGGCTTGACCAAGATGGCTACACCTTC CSVDPQGLDQDGYTF
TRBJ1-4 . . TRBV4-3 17 TGCGCCAGCAGCCAAGTCGGCTTCCTGGGGAGGGTGGAAAAACTGTTTTTT CASSQVGFLGRVEKLFF
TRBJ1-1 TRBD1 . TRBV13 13 TGTGCCAGCAGCCGGGACAGGACCCTTGAGCCTTTCTTT CASSRDRTLEPFF
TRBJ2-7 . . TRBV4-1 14 TGCGCCAGCAGCCACAGGGGAAACCCCTACGAGCAGTACTTC CASSHRGNPYEQYF
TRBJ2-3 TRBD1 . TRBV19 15 TGTGCCAGTAGTCTCCGACAGGGGGCTCGGGATACGCAGTATTTT CASSLRQGARDTQYF
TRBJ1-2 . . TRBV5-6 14 TGTGCCAGCAGCCCATGGCCGGGGGACTATGGCTACACCTTC CASSPWPGDYGYTF
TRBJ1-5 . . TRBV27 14 TGTGCCAGCAGCCTCACTTCGGGGGATCAGCCCCAGCATTTT CASSLTSGDQPQHF
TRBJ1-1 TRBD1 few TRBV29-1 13 TGCAGCGCAGAAGGGACAGGGAACACTGAAGCTTTCTTT CSAEGTGNTEAFF
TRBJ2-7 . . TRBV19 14 TGTGCCAGTAGTTTATTGACAGGCCCCTACGAGCAGTACTTC CASSLLTGPYEQYF
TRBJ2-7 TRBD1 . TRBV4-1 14 TGCGCCAGCAGCCAGTCAGGGGGCGGTTACGAGCAGTACTTC CASSQSGGGYEQYF
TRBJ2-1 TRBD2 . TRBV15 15 TGTGCCACCACCCCTTCCAGCGGGGGGGCTCGGGAGCAGTTCTTC CATTPSSGGAREQFF
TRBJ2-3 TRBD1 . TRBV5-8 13 TGTGCCAGCAGCTTGGGACAGGGGAGTGCGCAGTATTTT CASSLGQGSAQYF
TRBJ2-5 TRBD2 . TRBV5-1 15 TGCGCCAGCATGGAGGTAGCGGGGGCGGGGGAGACCCAGTACTTC CASMEVAGAGETQYF
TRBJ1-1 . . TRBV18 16 TGTGCCAGCTCTCCGCGAAACAAGGGGGTGAACACTGAAGCTTTCTTT CASSPRNKGVNTEAFF
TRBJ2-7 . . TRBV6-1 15 TGTGCCAGCAGTGAACCCCCGGGGACTCACTACGAGCAGTACTTC CASSEPPGTHYEQYF
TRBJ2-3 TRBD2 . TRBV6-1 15 TGTGCCAGCAGTGAAGAGCGGGGGGGCACAGATACGCAGTATTTT CASSEERGGTDTQYF
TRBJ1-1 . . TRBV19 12 TGTGCCAGTAGTATCCAGGGCACTGAAGCTTTCTTT CASSIQGTEAFF
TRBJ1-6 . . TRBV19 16 TGTGCCAGTACCCCAGGTCGAAACCTCTATAATTCACCCCTCCACTTT CASTPGRNLYNSPLHF
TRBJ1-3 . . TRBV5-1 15 TGCGCCAGCAGCAGTACAGGGCACTCTGGAAACACCATATATTTT CASSSTGHSGNTIYF
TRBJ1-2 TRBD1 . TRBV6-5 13 TGTGCCAGCAGTCTCTGGGACAGGGCTGGCTACACCTTC CASSLWDRAGYTF
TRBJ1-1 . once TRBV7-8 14 TGTGCCAGCAGCTTAGGGCAGGGTCTAACTGAAGCTTTCTTT CASSLGQGLTEAFF
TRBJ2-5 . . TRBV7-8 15 TGTGCCAGCAGCTTAGTGGCGGGTTCGGAAGAGACCCAGTACTTC CASSLVAGSEETQYF
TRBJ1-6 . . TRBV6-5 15 TGTGCCAGCAGTTATGGTCCCTCGGGAGGTTCACCCCTCCACTTT CASSYGPSGGSPLHF
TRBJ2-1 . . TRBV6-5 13 TGTGCCAGCAGTTTGGGAGCTCACAATGAGCAGTTCTTC CASSLGAHNEQFF
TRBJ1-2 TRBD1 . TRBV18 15 TGTGCCAGCTCACCCGTGACAGGGGCCGGGGGTGGCTACACCTTC CASSPVTGAGGGYTF
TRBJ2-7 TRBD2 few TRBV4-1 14 TGCGCCAGCAGCCATGGCGGGGGGACCTACGAGCAGTACTTC CASSHGGGTYEQYF